This T cell receptor beta chain was found in a study of T cells in Graves' hyperthyroidism and ophthalmopathy. Overall study context: Pretreatment peripheral blood was obtained at initial diagnosis. Notes on the study in general: Model output signaled ophthalmopathy a median approximately 6 months ahead of onset. Clonotypes that were expanded in thyroid above 0.001 mostly appeared in blood too.

Researchers took RNA transcripts and amplified the TCR beta CDR3 regions from them. First-round RT-PCR of the TCR CDR3 relied on the HTBI primer set. TCRdb re-called the multiplex PCR reads through MiXCR, storing one row per CDR3 protein. The sample lists roughly 260,000 distinct CDR3 sequences, more than 14% seen once, with 13% in the top ten. V lost 5 bases to trimming and J lost 0 bases; unmatched junction nucleotides: 5. Germline lookup yields CDR1 MNHNS and CDR2 SASEGT. The CDR3 runs 15 residues. A patient was excluded if there was uncontrolled infection, other autoimmune disease, pregnancy or lactation. This clonotype was seen many times. Its antigen remains unidentified.

The origin of this receptor is a woman between 35 and 50 years old with Graves' hyperthyroidism that later progressed to Graves' ophthalmopathy. The sample taken for sequencing was blood. The rearrangement links TRBV6-1 to TRBJ2-3; 7 bases line up with TRBD1. The DNA for the CDR3 is TGTGCCAGCAGTTACAGGGGATTTAGCACAGATACGCAGTATTTT. Its protein product is CASSYRGFSTDTQYF.